What follows are 21 T cell receptor beta chains derived from one specimen sequenced in a study of tumor and adjacent non-tumor tissue in lung cancer. This sample's RNA came from whole unsorted tissue. Distant lung tissue was collected more than 3 cm away from the tumor edge. TCRbeta libraries were built with three rounds of nested PCR, modified from ARM-PCR. Each CDR3 protein is one row after TCRdb ran MiXCR on the multiplex PCR reads. The sample holds some 100,000 distinct CDR3 sequences, 50% to 70% seen once. Sequenced input: distant non-tumor lung tissue. These TCRs come from a man aged 30 to 45 with non-small cell lung cancer.

This CDR3 reads CSARLGASYQETQYF. CDR3 DNA: TGCAGTGCCAGACTCGGGGCCTCGTACCAAGAGACCCAGTACTTC. V and J are TRBV20-1 and TRBJ2-5; possibly TRBD1 or TRBD2 for D (5 bases each). In germline, CDR1 is DFQATT, CDR2 SNEGSKA (reference sequence). Deletions cut 6 bases from V and 0 bases from J, with 17 bases between. The CDR3 runs 15 residues.

The V and J genes are TRBV24-1 and TRBJ2-6, with D hard to call. Germline V CDR1 and CDR2: KGHDR, SFDVKD. The CDR3 is 14 amino acids. Trimming cost V 9 bases and J 1 base, with 9 bases left between them. CDR3 in amino acids: CATADRSGANVLTF. CDR3 sequence (DNA): TGTGCCACCGCTGACCGGTCTGGGGCCAACGTCCTGACTTTC.

About this clonotype itself: At one end the junction does not follow the germline gene, possibly because of a read error. The chain carries TRBV4-1 and TRBJ2-7; possible D gene TRBD1, 6 bases. The germline gives CDR1 MGHRA, CDR2 YSYEKL. There are 15 residues in the CDR3. This chain's CDR3 is CASSHDPGASYGQYF. The CDR3 nucleotides are TGCGCCAGCAGCCATGACCCAGGGGCATCTTACGGGCAGTACTTC.

This clonotype was seen ten or more times. The chain links TRBV12-3 or TRBV12-4 to TRBJ2-3, with no clear D. V was pared by 1 base and J by 7 bases, with 0 bases between. The CDR3 runs to 10 residues. CDR3 sequence: CASSLDTQYF. As DNA, the CDR3 is TGTGCCAGCAGTTTAGATACGCAGTATTTT.

Many counts were recorded for this clonotype. DNA for the CDR3: TGCAGTGCTACCAGGACGGAGAAGGATGAGCAGTTCTTC. It yields the protein CSATRTEKDEQFF. V gene TRBV20-1 combines with J gene TRBJ2-1, with D uncertain. Looked up from germline, CDR1 is DFQATT and CDR2 is SNEGSKA (reference sequence). The CDR3 is made up of 13 amino acids. With 4 bases removed from V and 8 bases from J, the gap between germline ends came to 15 bases.

A note on this clonotype: An end of the junction does not agree with germline; a read error may underlie this. V usage is TRBV11-3 and J usage is TRBJ2-1; a possible D gene is TRBD2 (5 bases). The germline CDR1 and CDR2 sequences are SGHNT and YENEEA. The CDR3 is 14 amino acids. Here the CDR3 reads CVSSLELGDNEQFF. In nucleotides, the CDR3 is TGTGTCAGCAGCTTAGAGCTGGGAGACAATGAGCAGTTCTTC. Drawing the rest from reference TRBV11-3 and TRBJ2-1, the complete variable domain is EAGVVQSPRYKIIEKKQPVAFWCNPISGHNTLYWYLQNLGQGPELLIRYENEEAVDDSQLPKDRFSAERLKGVDSTLKIQPAELGDSAVYLCVSSLELGDNEQFFGPGTRLTVL.

The rearrangement links TRBV18 to TRBJ2-1; 12 nucleotides align to TRBD2. CDR3 length: 16 residues. In germline, CDR1 is KGHSH, CDR2 LQKENI. V trimming: 3 bases; J trimming: 8 bases; junction bases outside the gene matches: 8. The CDR3 DNA follows: TGTGCCAGCTCACCCAGACTAGCGGGAGATTTGGATGAGCAGTTCTTC. It codes for CASSPRLAGDLDEQFF.

Comments on this clonotype: One junction end does not reproduce the germline sequence, and a read error may be involved. The chain employs TRBV20-1 and TRBJ1-1; D perhaps matches TRBD1 (5 bases). In germline, CDR1 is DFQATT, CDR2 SNEGSKA (reference sequence). This CDR3 is 12 amino acids long. As DNA, the CDR3 is TGCAGTGCTAGGGAGAGGCTGGTAGGGGCTTCATTT. Amino acids: CSARERLVGASF.

This clonotype has ten or more counts. The chain employs TRBV7-9 and TRBJ2-3, with 12 nucleotides matching TRBD2. Germline V CDR1 and CDR2: SEHNR, FQNEAQ (reference sequence). The CDR3 is 15 amino acids. Losses at the gene ends were 5 bases for V and 2 bases for J; bases not matched to a gene: 2. This chain's CDR3 is CASSRTSGVTDTQYF. The CDR3, as DNA: TGTGCCAGCAGCCGGACTAGCGGGGTCACAGATACGCAGTATTTT.

The chain uses TRBV6-1 and TRBJ2-7; D tentatively reads TRBD1 or TRBD2 (5 bases each). This CDR3 is built from 15 residues. V was trimmed by 9 bases and J by 1 base, leaving 19 bases between them. Germline V gene sequence: CDR1 MNHNS, CDR2 SASEGT. The CDR3 nucleotides are TGTGCCAGTAGGCCCGACGGGGCCTCTTCCTACGAGCAGTACTTC. As protein: CASRPDGASSYEQYF.

This clonotype was observed at least ten times. The CDR3 nucleotides are TGCAGCGTTGAAGATCGGGAGCGGGGGTCCTACGAGCAGTACTTC. This codes for CSVEDRERGSYEQYF. This chain uses TRBV29-1 with TRBJ2-7, with 8 bases aligning to TRBD2. The CDR3 is 15 amino acids. In germline, CDR1 is SQVTM, CDR2 ANQGSEA. The J segment lost 1 base and the V segment lost 0 bases, leaving 5 bases of the junction unmatched.

This clonotype was seen more than once but under ten times. One junction end does not reproduce the germline sequence, and a read error may be involved. V gene TRBV11-2 combines with J gene TRBJ2-1; 8 nucleotides match TRBD2. The germline V gene has CDR1 SGHAT and CDR2 FQNNGV. The CDR3 consists of 15 residues. This CDR3 reads CASSLVGAGVDERFF. The DNA of the CDR3 is TGTGCCAGCAGCTTAGTGGGAGCGGGAGTTGATGAGCGGTTCTTC.

For this clonotype: A clone one base away is much larger, so this may be a read error. This sequence joins TRBV12-3 or TRBV12-4 and TRBJ1-1; tentatively, D is TRBD1 (5 bases). The CDR3 runs to 16 residues. The CDR3 spells CACSPQWHLGDTEAFF. The CDR3 DNA sequence: TGTGCCTGCAGTCCTCAGTGGCATTTGGGGGACACTGAAGCTTTCTTT.

This clonotype was counted ten times or more. The chain combines TRBV12-3 or TRBV12-4 with TRBJ1-1; no firm D call. V was cut by 6 bases and J by 10 bases, with 12 bases left in between. The CDR3 contains 11 residues. CDR3 DNA sequence: TGTGCCAGCAGCCTGAAGGGTAGAGCTTTCTTT. Its translation is CASSLKGRAFF.

CDR3 bases: TGTGCCTGGACGAGGGGGTTCTCCTACGAGCAGTACTTC. Its translation: CAWTRGFSYEQYF. The V call is TRBV30, the J call TRBJ2-7, with a weak D call TRBD1 (6 bases). Looked up from germline, CDR1 is GTSNPN and CDR2 is SVGIG (reference sequence). The CDR3 length is 13 residues. V shed 4 bases and J shed 0 bases, with 10 bases lying between them. The full variable domain, its missing parts supplied by reference TRBV30 and TRBJ2-7, is SQTIHQWPATLVQPVGSPLSLECTVEGTSNPNLYWYRQAAGRGLQLLFYSVGIGQISSEVPQNLSASRPQDRQFILSSKKLLLSDSGFYLCAWTRGFSYEQYFGPGTRLTVT.

This clonotype has more than one count but fewer than ten. One base away lies a much larger clone, so this may be a sequencing read error. The V gene is TRBV20-1, the J gene TRBJ1-1; no clear D gene. Germline assignment: CDR1 DFQATT and CDR2 SNEGSKA (reference sequence). With 0 bases removed from V and 7 bases from J, the gap between germline ends came to 12 bases. CDR3 size: 13 residues. CDR3 loop: CSARDKTGIEAFF. CDR3 nucleotides: TGCAGTGCTAGAGATAAGACTGGAATTGAAGCTTTCTTT.

This clonotype showed up just a few times. The conserved phenylalanine or tryptophan is not found at the CDR3 terminus, so this likely reflects a read error. The chain employs TRBV12-3 or TRBV12-4 and TRBJ1-6; D remains unclear. CDR3 length equals 12 residues. V was trimmed by 4 bases and J by 10 bases, leaving 8 bases between them. CDR3 loop: CASSSPQSPLHS. DNA for the CDR3: TGTGCCAGCAGTTCCCCCCAATCACCCCTCCACTCT.

The chain employs TRBV6-2 or TRBV6-3 and TRBJ1-5, with TRBD1 as a possible D gene (5 bases). In germline, CDR1 is MNHEY, CDR2 SVGEGT. V was shortened by 6 bases and J by 2 bases, with 14 bases between the two germline ends. The CDR3 contains 15 residues. This CDR3 is CASSLGTVGNQPQHF. Here the CDR3 DNA reads TGTGCCAGCAGCCTCGGGACCGTTGGCAATCAGCCCCAGCATTTT.

This clonotype has just a few counts. The V gene is TRBV20-1, the J gene TRBJ1-2; D not certain. CDR1 is DFQATT and CDR2 is SNEGSKA in the germline V gene (reference sequence). The CDR3 is 13 residues long. The germline V and J ends were trimmed by 3 bases and 5 bases, with 13 bases remaining between them. CDR3 sequence reads: CSASPIGEYGYTF. The CDR3 nucleotides read TGCAGTGCTAGCCCCATCGGAGAATATGGCTACACCTTC.

Comment on this clonotype: Relative to the germline gene, one junction end is altered; a read error may explain this. The V and J genes are TRBV11-3 and TRBJ2-7; TRBD1 agrees at 9 bases. The CDR3 is made up of 14 amino acids. Germline-derived CDR1 and CDR2 are SGHNT and YENEEA. The CDR3 sequence is CACSPTTGGYEQYF. The CDR3 DNA reads as TGCGCCTGCAGCCCGACGACAGGGGGGTACGAGCAGTACTTC.

The chain combines TRBV20-1 with TRBJ2-2; D is perhaps TRBD1 (8 bases). Trimming removed 6 bases at V and 17 bases at J, with 25 bases between. Germline CDR1 and CDR2: DFQATT and SNEGSKA (reference sequence). The CDR3 is 13 amino acids. The CDR3 protein is CSALRQGTGGLFF. The DNA for the CDR3 is TGCAGTGCACTTAGACAGGGGACCGGGGGGCTATTTTTT.